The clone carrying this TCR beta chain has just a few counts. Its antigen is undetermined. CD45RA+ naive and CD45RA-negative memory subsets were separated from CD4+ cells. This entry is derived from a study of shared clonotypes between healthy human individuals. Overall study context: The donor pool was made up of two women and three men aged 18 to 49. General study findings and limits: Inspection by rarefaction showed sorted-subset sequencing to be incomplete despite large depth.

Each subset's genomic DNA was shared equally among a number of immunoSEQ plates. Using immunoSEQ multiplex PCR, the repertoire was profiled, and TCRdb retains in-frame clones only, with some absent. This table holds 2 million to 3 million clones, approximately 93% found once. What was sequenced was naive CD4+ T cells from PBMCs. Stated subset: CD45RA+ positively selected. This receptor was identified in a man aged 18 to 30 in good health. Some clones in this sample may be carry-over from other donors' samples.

CDR3: CSVGGHPNTEAFF. DNA of the CDR3: TGCAGCGTGGGGGGACACCCGAACACTGAAGCTTTCTTT. The rearrangement joins TRBV29-1 to TRBJ1-1, with TRBD1 as a possible D gene (6 bases). The V gene's germline CDR1 is SQVTM and CDR2 ANQGSEA. Deletions cut 6 bases from V and 1 base from J, with 12 bases between. CDR3 length: 13 amino acids. Filled out from reference TRBV29-1 and TRBJ1-1, the complete variable domain reads SAVISQKPSRDICQRGTSLTIQCQVDSQVTMMFWYRQQPGQSLTLIATANQGSEATYESGFVIDKFPISRPNLTFSTLTVSNMSPEDSSIYLCSVGGHPNTEAFFGQGTRLTVV.